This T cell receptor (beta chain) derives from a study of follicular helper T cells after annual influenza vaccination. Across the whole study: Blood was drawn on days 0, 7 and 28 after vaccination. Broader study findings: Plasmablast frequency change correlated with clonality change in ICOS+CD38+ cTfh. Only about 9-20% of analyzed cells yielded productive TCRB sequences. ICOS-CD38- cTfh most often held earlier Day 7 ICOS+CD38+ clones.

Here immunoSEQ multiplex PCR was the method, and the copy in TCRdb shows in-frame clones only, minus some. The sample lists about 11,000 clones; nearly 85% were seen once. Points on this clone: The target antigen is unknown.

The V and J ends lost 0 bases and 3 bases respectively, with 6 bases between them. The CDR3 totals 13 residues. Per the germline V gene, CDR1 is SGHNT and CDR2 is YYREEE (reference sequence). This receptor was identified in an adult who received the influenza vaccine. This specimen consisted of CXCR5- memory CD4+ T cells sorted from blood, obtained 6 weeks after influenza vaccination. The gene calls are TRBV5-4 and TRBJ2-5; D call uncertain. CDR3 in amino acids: CASSLGREETQYF. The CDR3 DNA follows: TGTGCCAGCAGCTTGGGACGGGAAGAGACCCAGTACTTC.